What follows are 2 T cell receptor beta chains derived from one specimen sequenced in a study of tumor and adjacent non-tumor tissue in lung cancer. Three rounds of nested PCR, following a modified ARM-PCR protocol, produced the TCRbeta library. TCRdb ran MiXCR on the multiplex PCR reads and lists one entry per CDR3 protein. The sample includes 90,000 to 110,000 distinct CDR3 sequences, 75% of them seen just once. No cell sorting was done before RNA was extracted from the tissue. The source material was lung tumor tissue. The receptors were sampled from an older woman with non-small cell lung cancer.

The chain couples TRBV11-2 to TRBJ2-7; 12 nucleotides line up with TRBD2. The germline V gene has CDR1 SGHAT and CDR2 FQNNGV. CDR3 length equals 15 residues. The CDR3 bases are TGTATCAGCAACTACGAGACTAGCGGGAGATACGAGCAGTACTTC. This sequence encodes CISNYETSGRYEQYF. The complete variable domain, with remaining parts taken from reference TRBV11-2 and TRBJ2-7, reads EAGVAQSPRYKIIEKRQSVAFWCNPISGHATLYWYQQILGQGPKLLIQFQNNGVVDDSQLPKDRFSAERLKGVDSTLKIQPAKLEDSAVYLCISNYETSGRYEQYFGPGTRLTVT.

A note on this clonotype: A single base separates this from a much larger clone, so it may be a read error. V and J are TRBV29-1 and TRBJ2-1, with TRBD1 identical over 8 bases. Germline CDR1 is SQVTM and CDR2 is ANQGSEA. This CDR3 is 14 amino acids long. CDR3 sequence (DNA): TGCATCGATGGGGACAGGATATCGGGAAATGAGCAGTTCTTC. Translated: CIDGDRISGNEQFF.